Following are 23 T cell receptor beta chains from one sample sequenced in a study of blood T cells in healthy people across ages. A second PCR of roughly 6 to 12 cycles used a sample-barcoded 5' primer and a J-beta primer mix. TCRdb passed the 5' RACE reads through MiXCR, listing each CDR3 protein once. The profile covers some 690,000 distinct CDR3 sequences, with 22% appearing a single time and approximately 20% taken by the ten largest. Sequencing used blood. The receptors originated from a man between 65 and 85 years old in good health.

Note on this clonotype: An end of the junction differs from the germline gene, which may be a read error. The chain uses TRBV7-2 and TRBJ2-3, with D unclear. From germline, CDR1 is SGHTA and CDR2 FQGNSA. The CDR3 length is 14 residues. This CDR3 is CAGSLVVEVDTQYF. CDR3 DNA sequence: TGTGCCGGCAGCTTAGTGGTGGAAGTAGATACGCAGTATTTT.

The chain joins TRBV10-3 to TRBJ2-1; D remains ambiguous. The germline CDR1 and CDR2 sequences are ENHRY and SYGVKD. Trimming removed 4 bases from V and 7 bases from J, with 14 bases in between. This CDR3 has 14 residues. CDR3 sequence (DNA): TGTGCCATCAGTGGGACCCTACTGGGAAATGAGCAGTTCTTC. It is translated as CAISGTLLGNEQFF.

The chain carries TRBV3-1 and TRBJ2-3; no clear D. The CDR3 spans 12 residues. The ends were cut back, 5 bases at V and 1 base at J, with 4 bases in the middle. The germline CDR1 and CDR2 sequences are LGHDT and YNNKEL (reference sequence). CDR3 in DNA: TGTGCCAGCAGCGAGCGCACAGATACGCAGTATTTT. Amino acid sequence: CASSERTDTQYF.

This clonotype was picked up many times. V usage is TRBV29-1 and J usage is TRBJ1-2; 9 bases agree with TRBD1. With V trimmed by 8 bases and J by 3 bases, 7 bases remained unmatched. CDR1 and CDR2 (germline): SQVTM, ANQGSEA. There are 13 residues in the CDR3. The CDR3 protein is CSFYRGQDYGYTF. CDR3 DNA: TGCAGCTTTTACAGGGGGCAGGACTATGGCTACACCTTC.

This clonotype came up a few times. V usage is TRBV3-1 and J usage is TRBJ2-1; D gene ambiguous. The CDR3 is 13 residues long. Germline CDR1 is LGHDT and CDR2 is YNNKEL (reference sequence). V lost 6 bases to trimming and J lost 2 bases, with 8 bases between them. The CDR3 loop reads CASRRGPYNEQFF. Here the CDR3 DNA reads TGTGCCAGCAGACGAGGACCCTACAATGAGCAGTTCTTC.

In this sample, this clonotype turned up once. The rearrangement joins TRBV4-1 to TRBJ1-5, with D tentatively TRBD1 (6 bases). V dropped 0 bases and J dropped 2 bases, with 11 bases sitting between them. Germline V CDR1 and CDR2: MGHRA, YSYEKL. The CDR3 extends over 16 amino acids. The CDR3 loop is CASSQEPSGGNQPQHF. The CDR3 region has the DNA TGCGCCAGCAGCCAAGAGCCCTCAGGGGGCAATCAGCCCCAGCATTTT.

This clonotype was counted between two and nine times. At one boundary the junction diverges from the germline segment, which might be a read error. This sequence joins TRBV20-1 and TRBJ1-4; TRBD1 aligns across 9 bases. Germline V lookup: CDR1 DFQATT, CDR2 SNEGSKA (reference sequence). The CDR3 is 17 residues long. Written as DNA, the CDR3 is TGCAGTGCGTTCGGACAGGGGAAGTGGGTCGATAATGAAAAACTGGTTTTT. Amino acids: CSAFGQGKWVDNEKLVF.

This clonotype occurred a few times. In nucleotides, the CDR3 is TGTGCCAGCAGCCCCGGGACTAGCGCCTCCTACGAGCAGTACGTC. Translating it yields CASSPGTSASYEQYV. V and J are TRBV6-2 or TRBV6-3 and TRBJ2-7; TRBD2 matches 10 bases. There are 15 residues in the CDR3. The germline V gene has CDR1 MNHEY and CDR2 SVGEGT. V lost 6 bases, J lost 0 bases, and 5 bases stayed unmatched.

The genes are TRBV7-2 and TRBJ1-5; D remains unclear. Germline values: CDR1 SGHTA, CDR2 FQGNSA. This CDR3 is 16 amino acids long. Trimming removed 1 base at V and 0 bases at J, with 10 bases between. CDR3 bases: TGTGCCAGCAGCTTAGTTGTCCGGGATAGCAATCAGCCCCAGCATTTT. Its protein is CASSLVVRDSNQPQHF.

The chain links TRBV20-1 to TRBJ2-3; unclear D gene. V was shortened by 1 base and J by 2 bases, with 10 bases between the two germline ends. Germline V gives CDR1 DFQATT, CDR2 SNEGSKA (reference sequence). The CDR3 covers 14 residues. The CDR3 spells CSARAGQLTDTQYF. CDR3 DNA: TGCAGTGCTAGAGCAGGCCAACTCACAGATACGCAGTATTTT.

This clonotype has a handful of counts. The CDR3 loop is CASSLGQGVVDEQFF. The CDR3 region has the DNA TGTGCCAGCAGCTTAGGACAGGGAGTAGTCGATGAGCAGTTCTTC. The rearrangement links TRBV7-8 to TRBJ2-5; 7 bases fit TRBD1. The J call may be in error: the DNA end matches TRBJ2-1 better. Germline lookup yields CDR1 SGHVS and CDR2 FQNEAQ. This CDR3 is built from 15 residues.

The chain combines TRBV24-1 with TRBJ2-2; D may be TRBD2 (5 bases). This CDR3 is built from 14 residues. Germline V gene lookup returns CDR1 KGHDR and CDR2 SFDVKD. The germline V and J ends were trimmed by 2 bases and 5 bases, with 8 bases remaining between them. The CDR3 nucleotides read TGTGCCACCAGTGATTACAGAGGGACCGGGGAGCTGTTTTTT. Protein: CATSDYRGTGELFF.

This clonotype was found a few times. V is TRBV6-6 and J is TRBJ2-7; D may match TRBD1 or TRBD2 (5 bases each). Per germline, CDR1 MNHNY and CDR2 SVGAGI (reference sequence). The CDR3 is 14 residues long. Trimming took 6 bases from V and 0 from J, leaving 12 bases between them. The CDR3 region is CASSGTLSSYEQYF. The CDR3 region has the DNA TGTGCCAGCAGCGGGACCCTTAGCTCCTACGAGCAGTACTTC.

This clonotype was seen ten or more times. This sequence joins TRBV18 and TRBJ1-4, with D perhaps TRBD1 (5 bases). Germline V CDR1 and CDR2: KGHSH, LQKENI. Trimming removed 2 bases at V and 10 bases at J, with 8 bases between. The CDR3 loop spans 12 amino acids. The CDR3 loop reads CASSPAGTKLFF. CDR3 coding DNA: TGTGCCAGCTCACCAGCAGGGACAAAACTGTTTTTT.

The rearrangement links TRBV10-3 to TRBJ1-2; D is undetermined. Germline CDR1 ENHRY, CDR2 SYGVKD. Trimming shortened V by 2 bases and J by 0 bases, and 13 bases separated the two germline ends. This CDR3 is built from 16 residues. The CDR3 sequence is CAISENGGIANYGYTF. CDR3 bases: TGTGCCATCAGTGAGAACGGAGGCATAGCTAACTATGGCTACACCTTC.

CDR3 loop: CASTRTGYSDGYTF. For the CDR3, the DNA is TGTGCCAGCACTCGGACAGGGTATAGCGATGGCTACACCTTC. The chain couples TRBV2 to TRBJ1-2; 8 bases are shared with TRBD1. Per germline, CDR1 SNHLY and CDR2 FYNNEI. There are 14 residues in the CDR3. Trimming removed 7 bases from V and 6 bases from J; junction bases left unmatched: 10.

This sequence joins TRBV28 and TRBJ2-3, with 8 positions matching TRBD2. V dropped 5 bases and J dropped 9; count of bases not matched to a gene: 10. The CDR3 consists of 14 residues. The germline CDR1 and CDR2 sequences are MDHEN and SYDVKM. The CDR3 reads CASSPSQGLGTQYF. The CDR3 DNA reads TGTGCCAGCAGTCCAAGCCAGGGACTAGGGACGCAGTATTTT.

This clonotype was detected a few times. This chain joins TRBV7-2 and TRBJ2-3; 10 positions match TRBD1. Germline CDR1 SGHTA, CDR2 FQGNSA. The CDR3 contains 15 residues. Unmatched junction bases numbered 4, after V lost 5 bases and J lost 2 bases. This chain's CDR3 is CASSGGTGVTDTQYF. CDR3 DNA sequence: TGTGCCAGCAGCGGCGGGACAGGGGTCACAGATACGCAGTATTTT.

Worth noting for this clonotype: This may arise from a read error, as a much more abundant clone is one base away. The CDR3 sequence is CASNLGQLGEQYF. The CDR3 nucleotides are TGCGCCAGCAACTTGGGGCAGCTCGGCGAGCAGTACTTC. V usage is TRBV5-1 and J usage is TRBJ2-7; a possible D gene is TRBD1 (5 bases). The CDR3 length is 13 residues. Germline CDR1 and CDR2: SGHRS and YFSETQ.

J is TRBJ1-4 and V is TRBV30; D not certain. CDR3 size: 14 residues. V was cut by 2 bases and J by 0 bases, with 7 bases left in between. The germline gives CDR1 GTSNPN, CDR2 SVGIG (reference sequence). CDR3 in amino acids: CAWSSGATNEKLFF. In nucleotides, the CDR3 is TGTGCCTGGAGTTCTGGTGCAACTAATGAAAAACTGTTTTTT.

There are a few counts of this clonotype. The genes are TRBV7-7 and TRBJ2-5; TRBD2 agrees at 9 bases. The germline V gene has CDR1 SSHAT and CDR2 FNYEAQ (reference sequence). Germline trimming cut 5 bases from V and 2 bases from J; bases unmatched to any gene: 9. This CDR3 has 16 residues. The CDR3 bases are TGTGCCAGCAGCCCTGGTGCTAGCGGGGTTCAAGAGACCCAGTACTTC. Protein sequence: CASSPGASGVQETQYF.

This clonotype was recorded a few times. The chain employs TRBV29-1 and TRBJ2-3; D gene ambiguous. CDR1 and CDR2 (germline): SQVTM, ANQGSEA. V lost 5 bases to trimming and J lost 8 bases, with 8 bases between them. The CDR3 totals 10 residues. DNA for the CDR3: TGCAGCGTTTACTTAGCTACGCAGTATTTT. Protein: CSVYLATQYF.

This clonotype came up a few times. V and J are TRBV29-1 and TRBJ1-2, with D possibly being TRBD1 (5 bases). The ends were cut back, 7 bases at V and 5 bases at J, with 14 bases in the middle. This CDR3 is 12 amino acids long. Germline V lookup: CDR1 SQVTM, CDR2 ANQGSEA. In DNA form, the CDR3 reads TGCAGCGGGGACCTTGGAGGGTATGGCTACACCTTC. Residues: CSGDLGGYGYTF. Using reference TRBV29-1 and TRBJ1-2 for the parts outside the CDR3, the full variable domain is SAVISQKPSRDICQRGTSLTIQCQVDSQVTMMFWYRQQPGQSLTLIATANQGSEATYESGFVIDKFPISRPNLTFSTLTVSNMSPEDSSIYLCSGDLGGYGYTFGSGTRLTVV.